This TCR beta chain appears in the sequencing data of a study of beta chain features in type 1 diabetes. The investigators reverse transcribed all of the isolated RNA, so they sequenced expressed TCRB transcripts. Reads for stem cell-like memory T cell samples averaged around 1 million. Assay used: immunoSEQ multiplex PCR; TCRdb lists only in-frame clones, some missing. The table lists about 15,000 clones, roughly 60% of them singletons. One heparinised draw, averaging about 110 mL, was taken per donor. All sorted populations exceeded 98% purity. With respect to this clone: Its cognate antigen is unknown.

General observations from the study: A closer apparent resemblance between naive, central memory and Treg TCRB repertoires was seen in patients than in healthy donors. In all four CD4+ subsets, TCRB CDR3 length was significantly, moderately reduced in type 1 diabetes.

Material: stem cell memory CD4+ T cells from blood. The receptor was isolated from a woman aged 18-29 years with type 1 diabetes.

CDR3 coding DNA: TGTGCCAGCAGACCAGGGACAGGGGAATCACCCCTCCACTTT. As protein: CASRPGTGESPLHF. This chain links TRBV2 with TRBJ1-6; 10 positions match TRBD1. The junction had 6 bases not matched to a gene; V was cut back by 6 bases and J by 10 bases. Germline V gene sequence: CDR1 SNHLY, CDR2 FYNNEI. CDR3 length: 14 amino acids.